The rows below give T cell receptor beta chains drawn from one sample of a study of T-cell reconstitution after alpha-beta-depleted transplantation in children. TCRdb re-called the PCR reads with MiXCR, one entry per CDR3 protein. The top ten hold 4.5% of the sample, which has about 200,000 distinct CDR3 sequences, around 5.9% seen once. This specimen was PBMCs, taken before TCRalphabeta/CD19-depleted stem cell transplant. Every receptor here comes from a girl under two years old with combined immunodeficiency, due to receive a stem cell transplant. CDR3s include the opening cysteine and the closing phenylalanine or tryptophan. A D gene is named only where the DNA matches it firmly. Not all rows give a size; the values are once, few, many and, for expanded clones, a class.

-	many	TRBV28	TRBJ2-3	TGTGCCAGCAGTTTAGTGGGGCCAAGGCCAGATACGCAGTATTTT	CASSLVGPRPDTQYF
TRBD2	few	TRBV2	TRBJ2-3	TGTACCAGCAGCTACAAGGGACTAGCGGGAGGGCCCCACACAGATACGCAGTATTTT	CTSSYKGLAGGPHTDTQYF
-	many	TRBV29-1	TRBJ2-3	TGCAGCGACCTTAGCGGAATCTCCACAGATACGCAGTATTTT	CSDLSGISTDTQYF
-	-	TRBV12-3/TRBV12-4	TRBJ2-7	TGTGCCAGCAGTTTAAACCCTTCCTACGAGCAGTACTTC	CASSLNPSYEQYF
-	many	TRBV29-1	TRBJ2-2	TGCAGCGTTGGGTCGCAGACCGGGGAGCTGTTTTTT	CSVGSQTGELFF
-	-	TRBV20-1	TRBJ1-3	TGCAGTGCTCCCATTACGAACTCTGGAAACACCATATATTTT	CSAPITNSGNTIYF
-	few	TRBV30	TRBJ2-7	TGTGCCTGGAGTGTAAACAGGGTGAGAGAGCAGTACTTC	CAWSVNRVREQYF
-	many	TRBV9	TRBJ2-1	TGTGCCAGCAGCGTAGAGGTAGGGGGCTACAATGAGCAGTTCTTC	CASSVEVGGYNEQFF
-	many	TRBV7-3	TRBJ2-4	TGTGCCAGCAGCTTAAAGCCACTAGGACATGAGGCCAAAAACATTCAGTACTTC	CASSLKPLGHEAKNIQYF
TRBD2	many	TRBV5-6	TRBJ2-2	TGTGCCAGCAGCTTGGGGCTAGCGGGAGGCACCGGGGAGCTGTTTTTT	CASSLGLAGGTGELFF
TRBD2	many	TRBV10-3	TRBJ2-1	TGTGCCATCGGGCTAGCGGGAGGAAATGAGCAGTTCTTC	CAIGLAGGNEQFF
-	many	TRBV7-9	TRBJ2-3	TGTGCCAGCAGCTTAGTCGGAGGCGGGGATACGCAGTATTTT	CASSLVGGGDTQYF
TRBD2	few	TRBV3-1	TRBJ2-1	TGTGCCAGCAGCCCTTATCAGCGGGGGGGCCGCAATGAGCAGTTCTTC	CASSPYQRGGRNEQFF
TRBD1	-	TRBV5-8	TRBJ2-2	TGTGCCAGCAGTAAACAGGGGGCGAACACCGGGGAGCTGTTTTTT	CASSKQGANTGELFF
-	many	TRBV14	TRBJ2-1	TGTGCCAGCAGCAGGAGCAATGAGCAGTTCTTC	CASSRSNEQFF
-	many	TRBV14	TRBJ2-7	TGTGCCAGCAGCCAAGACTCAGGGGACTACGAGCAGTACTTC	CASSQDSGDYEQYF
-	many	TRBV5-5	TRBJ2-3	TGTGCCAGCAGCTTGCCCTGGGGGCGAGATACGCAGTATTTT	CASSLPWGRDTQYF
-	many	TRBV29-1	TRBJ2-7	TGCAGCGTATGGAGTTCTGGGTACGAGCAGTACTTC	CSVWSSGYEQYF
-	many	TRBV6-5	TRBJ1-1	TGTGCCAGCAGTTACCCTAGGAGGGGGAAGAAGGGCACTGAAGCTTTCTTT	CASSYPRRGKKGTEAFF
TRBD2	many	TRBV4-3	TRBJ2-3	TGCGCCAGCAGCGCTTCTCCGGGACTAGCGTCAGATACGCAGTATTTT	CASSASPGLASDTQYF
-	-	TRBV30	TRBJ1-4	TGTGCCTATTGGGACCTGCTACGGGAAAAACTGTTTTTT	CAYWDLLREKLFF
-	many	TRBV12-3/TRBV12-4	TRBJ1-1	TGTGCCAGCAGTTCCGGGGCAGGAAGGACGAACACTGAAGCTTTCTTT	CASSSGAGRTNTEAFF
TRBD1	many	TRBV15	TRBJ1-5	TGTGCCACCAGCAGAGATAGGGGGCCCAATCAGCCCCAGCATTTT	CATSRDRGPNQPQHF
-	many	TRBV29-1	TRBJ1-1	TGCAGCGTTCAATTCGAGGAAGCTTTCTTT	CSVQFEEAFF
-	many	TRBV20-1	TRBJ1-6	TGCAGTGCTACTGCCTACGTGGGTTCACCCCTCCACTTT	CSATAYVGSPLHF
TRBD1	many	TRBV29-1	TRBJ2-7	TGCAGCGTAAAACGGGACAGGGTCTACGAGCAGTACTTC	CSVKRDRVYEQYF
-	few	TRBV7-9	TRBJ2-2	TGTGCCAGCAGCTTAGTCGTGGGGCTAGCCGGGGAGCTGTTTTTT	CASSLVVGLAGELFF
-	many	TRBV28	TRBJ1-2	TGTGCCAGCAGTTTATGGGGTGACGTCCTAACTGGAGGCTACACCTTC	CASSLWGDVLTGGYTF
-	many	TRBV4-3	TRBJ2-2	TGCGCCAGCAGCCAAGATGCGAGGACCGGGGAGCTGTTTTTT	CASSQDARTGELFF
-	many	TRBV4-3	TRBJ2-4	TGCGCCAGCAGCCAAGACCCCGTGCTGACAGCTCCAAACATTCAGTACTTC	CASSQDPVLTAPNIQYF
-	many	TRBV28	TRBJ2-7	TGTGCCAGCAGTTCACCCGACGATCCTAAGCCGTCCTACGAGCAGTACTTC	CASSSPDDPKPSYEQYF
TRBD2	many	TRBV7-8	TRBJ2-7	TGTGCCAGCAGCTTTGGGACTAGCGACTACGAGCAGTACTTC	CASSFGTSDYEQYF
-	many	TRBV12-3/TRBV12-4	TRBJ2-5	TGTGCCAGCAGCGCCGGACACCAAGAGACCCAGTACTTC	CASSAGHQETQYF
-	many	TRBV28	TRBJ2-5	TGTGCCAGCAGCCTCCTGGGAGTTGAAGAAGAGACCCAGTACTTC	CASSLLGVEEETQYF
-	many	TRBV28	TRBJ2-2	TGTGCCACCTGGGGCAGGGAGATTGGAACCGGGGAGCTGTTTTTT	CATWGREIGTGELFF
TRBD2	many	TRBV6-5	TRBJ2-3	TGTGCCAGCAGTTACCGACTAGCGGGAGCCGGCACAGATACGCAGTATTTT	CASSYRLAGAGTDTQYF